This TCR beta chain is from a study of blood T cell repertoires in COVID-19. The overall study: Sites across the United States, Italy and Spain contributed samples from acute and convalescent COVID-19. PBMCs, B-cell-depleted T cells, or T cells provided the cDNA or gDNA that made up the material.

In the original workflow: Amplification from reference gene primers served as the basis for estimated nucleated cell counts. Only in-frame clones appear in the TCRdb table, and some are missing; sequencing was by immunoSEQ multiplex PCR. That table is the source of V, J and clone size, and D and trimming were worked out from the DNA. In the table there are some 250,000 clones, 91% of which are singletons. This study enrolled people aged about 18 to 95 from approximately 25 US geographic areas. Per germline, CDR1 SEHNR and CDR2 FQNEAQ (reference sequence). Trimming stripped 5 bases from V and 5 bases from J, with 13 bases between. This CDR3 spans 13 amino acids.

This chain connects TRBV7-9 to TRBJ2-7, with D maybe TRBD1 (6 bases). The clonotype originates from a human donor in a cohort exposed to, infected with or recovered from COVID-19 (not recorded which). The donor label of this sample is uncertain. Sequencing input: PBMCs or T cells enriched from blood (not recorded which). This chain's CDR3 is CASSHRDRNEQYF. CDR3 bases: TGTGCCAGCAGCCACAGGGATCGGAACGAGCAGTACTTC.